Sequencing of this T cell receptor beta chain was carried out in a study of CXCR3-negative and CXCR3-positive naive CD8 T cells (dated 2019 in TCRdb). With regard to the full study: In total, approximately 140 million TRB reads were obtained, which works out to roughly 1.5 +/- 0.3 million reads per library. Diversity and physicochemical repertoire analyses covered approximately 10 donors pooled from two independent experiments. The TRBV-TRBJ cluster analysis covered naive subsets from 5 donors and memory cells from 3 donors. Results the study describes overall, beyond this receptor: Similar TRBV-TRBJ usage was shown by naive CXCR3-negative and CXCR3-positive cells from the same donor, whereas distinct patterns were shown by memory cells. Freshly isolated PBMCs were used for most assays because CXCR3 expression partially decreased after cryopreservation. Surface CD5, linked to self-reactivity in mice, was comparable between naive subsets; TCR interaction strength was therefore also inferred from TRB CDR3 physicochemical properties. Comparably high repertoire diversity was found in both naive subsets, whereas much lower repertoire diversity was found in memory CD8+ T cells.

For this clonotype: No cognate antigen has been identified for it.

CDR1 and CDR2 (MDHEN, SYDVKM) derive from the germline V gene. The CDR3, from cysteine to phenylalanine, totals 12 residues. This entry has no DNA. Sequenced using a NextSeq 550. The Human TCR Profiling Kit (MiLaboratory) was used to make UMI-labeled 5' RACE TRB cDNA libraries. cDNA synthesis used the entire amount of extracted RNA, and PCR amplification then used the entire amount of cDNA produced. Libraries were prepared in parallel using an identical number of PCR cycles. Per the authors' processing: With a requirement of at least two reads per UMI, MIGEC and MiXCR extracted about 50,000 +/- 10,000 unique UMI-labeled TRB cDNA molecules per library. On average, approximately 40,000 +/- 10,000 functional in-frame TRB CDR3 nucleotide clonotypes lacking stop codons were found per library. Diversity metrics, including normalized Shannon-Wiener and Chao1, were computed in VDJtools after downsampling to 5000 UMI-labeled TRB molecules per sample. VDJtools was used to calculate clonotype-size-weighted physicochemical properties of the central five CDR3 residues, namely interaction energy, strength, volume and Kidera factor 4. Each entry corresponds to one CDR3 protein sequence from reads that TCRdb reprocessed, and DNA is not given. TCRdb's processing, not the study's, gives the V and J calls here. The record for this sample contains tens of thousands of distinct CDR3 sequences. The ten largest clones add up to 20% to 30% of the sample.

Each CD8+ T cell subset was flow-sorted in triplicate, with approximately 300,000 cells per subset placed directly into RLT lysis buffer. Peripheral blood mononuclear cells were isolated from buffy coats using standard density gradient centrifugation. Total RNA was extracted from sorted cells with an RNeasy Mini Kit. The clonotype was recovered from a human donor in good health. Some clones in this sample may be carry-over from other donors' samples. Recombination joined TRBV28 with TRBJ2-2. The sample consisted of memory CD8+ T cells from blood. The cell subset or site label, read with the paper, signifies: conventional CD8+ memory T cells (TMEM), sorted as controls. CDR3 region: CASSPLSGELFF.